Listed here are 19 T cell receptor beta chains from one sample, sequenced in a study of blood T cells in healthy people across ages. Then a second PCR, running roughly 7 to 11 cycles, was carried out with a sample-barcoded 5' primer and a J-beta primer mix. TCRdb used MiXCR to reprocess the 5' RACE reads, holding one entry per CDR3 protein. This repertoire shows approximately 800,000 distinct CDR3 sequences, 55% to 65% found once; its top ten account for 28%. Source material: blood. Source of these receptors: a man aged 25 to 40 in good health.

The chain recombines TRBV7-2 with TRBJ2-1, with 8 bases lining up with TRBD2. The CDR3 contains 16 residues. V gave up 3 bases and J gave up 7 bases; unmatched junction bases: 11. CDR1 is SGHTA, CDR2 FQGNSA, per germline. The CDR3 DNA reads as TGTGCCAGCAGCTTGCACGCCGGGGGGGCGGGGAATGAGCAGTTCTTC. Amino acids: CASSLHAGGAGNEQFF.

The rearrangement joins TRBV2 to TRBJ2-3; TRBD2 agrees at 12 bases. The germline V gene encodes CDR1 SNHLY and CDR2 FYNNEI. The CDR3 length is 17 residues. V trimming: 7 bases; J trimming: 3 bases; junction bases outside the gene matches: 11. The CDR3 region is CASKEASGGARTDTQYF. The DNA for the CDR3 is TGTGCCAGCAAGGAGGCTAGCGGGGGGGCGAGGACAGATACGCAGTATTTT.

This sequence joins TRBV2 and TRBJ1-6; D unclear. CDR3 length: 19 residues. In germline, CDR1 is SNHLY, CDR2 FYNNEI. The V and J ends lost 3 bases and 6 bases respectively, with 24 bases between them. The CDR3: CASSDRVGARHPPNSPLHF. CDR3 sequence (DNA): TGTGCCAGCAGTGATCGGGTGGGCGCGAGACACCCACCTAATTCACCCCTCCACTTT.

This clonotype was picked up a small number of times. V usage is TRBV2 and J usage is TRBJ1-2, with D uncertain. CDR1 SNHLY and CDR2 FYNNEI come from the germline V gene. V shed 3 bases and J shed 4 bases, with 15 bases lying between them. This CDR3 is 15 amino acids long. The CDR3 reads CASSESKRPTYGYTF. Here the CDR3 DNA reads TGTGCCAGCAGTGAGAGCAAACGGCCTACCTATGGCTACACCTTC.

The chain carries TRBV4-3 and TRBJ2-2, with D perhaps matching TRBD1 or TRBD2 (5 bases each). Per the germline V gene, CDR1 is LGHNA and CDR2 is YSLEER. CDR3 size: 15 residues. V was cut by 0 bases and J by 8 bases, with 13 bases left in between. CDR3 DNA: TGCGCCAGCAGCCAAGAGGGGGTAACGGTTGGGGAGCTGTTTTTT. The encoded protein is CASSQEGVTVGELFF.

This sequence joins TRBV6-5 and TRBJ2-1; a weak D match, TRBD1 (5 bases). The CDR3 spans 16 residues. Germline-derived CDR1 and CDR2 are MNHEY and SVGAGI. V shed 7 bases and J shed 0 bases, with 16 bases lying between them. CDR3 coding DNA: TGTGCCAGCACCAAGGGGATCCTAGGCTCCTACAATGAGCAGTTCTTC. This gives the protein CASTKGILGSYNEQFF.

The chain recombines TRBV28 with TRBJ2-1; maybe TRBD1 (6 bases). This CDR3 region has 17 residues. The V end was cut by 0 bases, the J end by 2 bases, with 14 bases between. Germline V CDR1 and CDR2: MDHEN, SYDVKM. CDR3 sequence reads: CASSLWRAGVAYNEQFF. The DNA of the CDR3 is TGTGCCAGCAGTTTATGGCGGGCAGGGGTCGCCTACAATGAGCAGTTCTTC.

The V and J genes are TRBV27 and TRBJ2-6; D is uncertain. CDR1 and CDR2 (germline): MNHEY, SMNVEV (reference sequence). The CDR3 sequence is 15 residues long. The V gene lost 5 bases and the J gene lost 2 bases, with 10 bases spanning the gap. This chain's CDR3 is CASSIGRPGANVLTF. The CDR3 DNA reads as TGTGCCAGCAGTATAGGACGTCCTGGGGCCAACGTCCTGACTTTC. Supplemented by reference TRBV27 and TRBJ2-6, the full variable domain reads EAQVTQNPRYLITVTGKKLTVTCSQNMNHEYMSWYRQDPGLGLRQIYYSMNVEVTDKGDVPEGYKVSRKEKRNFPLILESPSPNQTSLYFCASSIGRPGANVLTFGAGSRLTVL.

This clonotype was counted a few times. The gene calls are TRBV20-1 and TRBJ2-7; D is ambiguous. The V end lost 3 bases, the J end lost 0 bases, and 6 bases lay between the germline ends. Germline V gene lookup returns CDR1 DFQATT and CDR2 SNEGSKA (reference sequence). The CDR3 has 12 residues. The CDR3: CSASQTSYEQYF. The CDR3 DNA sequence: TGCAGTGCTAGTCAGACCTCCTACGAGCAGTACTTC.

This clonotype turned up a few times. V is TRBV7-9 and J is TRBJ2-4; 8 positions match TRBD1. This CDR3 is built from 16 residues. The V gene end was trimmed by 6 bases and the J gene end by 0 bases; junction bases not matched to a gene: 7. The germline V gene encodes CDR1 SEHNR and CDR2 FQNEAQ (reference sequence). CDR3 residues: CASSPGQGIAKNIQYF. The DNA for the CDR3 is TGTGCCAGCAGTCCAGGACAGGGCATAGCCAAAAACATTCAGTACTTC.

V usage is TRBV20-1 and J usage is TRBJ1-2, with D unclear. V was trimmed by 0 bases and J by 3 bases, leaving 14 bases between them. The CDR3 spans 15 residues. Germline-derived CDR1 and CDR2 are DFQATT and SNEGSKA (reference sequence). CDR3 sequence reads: CSARDPRAADYGYTF. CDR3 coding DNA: TGCAGTGCTAGAGATCCAAGGGCGGCGGACTATGGCTACACCTTC.

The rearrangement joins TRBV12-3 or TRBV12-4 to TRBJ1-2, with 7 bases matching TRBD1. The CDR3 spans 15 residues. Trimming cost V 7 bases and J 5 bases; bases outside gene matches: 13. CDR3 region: CASTKTGAFTYGYTF. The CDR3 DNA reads TGTGCCAGCACCAAAACAGGGGCCTTCACTTATGGCTACACCTTC.

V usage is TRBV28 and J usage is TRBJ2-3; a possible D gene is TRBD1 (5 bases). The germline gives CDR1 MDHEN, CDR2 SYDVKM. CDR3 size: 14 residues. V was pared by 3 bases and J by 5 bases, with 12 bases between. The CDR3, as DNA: TGTGCCAGCAGTTTTGCAGGGTCCGGAGATACGCAGTATTTT. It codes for CASSFAGSGDTQYF.

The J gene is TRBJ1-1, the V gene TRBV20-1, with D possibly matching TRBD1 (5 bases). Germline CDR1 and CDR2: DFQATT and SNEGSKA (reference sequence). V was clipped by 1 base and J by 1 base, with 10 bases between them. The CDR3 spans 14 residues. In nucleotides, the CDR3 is TGCAGTGCTAGAGCAGGACACCCGAACACTGAAGCTTTCTTT. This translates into CSARAGHPNTEAFF.

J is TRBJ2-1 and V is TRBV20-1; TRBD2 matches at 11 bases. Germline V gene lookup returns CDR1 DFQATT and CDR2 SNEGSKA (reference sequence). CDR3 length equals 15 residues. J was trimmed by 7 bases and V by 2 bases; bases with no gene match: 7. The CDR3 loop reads CSARSSGGPLNEQFF. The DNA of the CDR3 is TGCAGTGCTAGATCTAGCGGGGGGCCACTAAATGAGCAGTTCTTC.

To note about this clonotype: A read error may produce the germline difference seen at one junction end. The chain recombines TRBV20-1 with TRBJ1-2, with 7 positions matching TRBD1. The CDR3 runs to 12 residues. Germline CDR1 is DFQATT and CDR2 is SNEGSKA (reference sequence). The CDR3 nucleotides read TGCAGTGTTAGACAGGGATTCTATGGCTACACCTTC. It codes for CSVRQGFYGYTF.

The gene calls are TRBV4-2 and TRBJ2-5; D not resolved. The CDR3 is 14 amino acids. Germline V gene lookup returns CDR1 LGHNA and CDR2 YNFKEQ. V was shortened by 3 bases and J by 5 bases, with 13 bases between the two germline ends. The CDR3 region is CASSHPGVFETQYF. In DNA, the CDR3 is TGTGCCAGCAGCCACCCCGGAGTGTTTGAGACCCAGTACTTC.

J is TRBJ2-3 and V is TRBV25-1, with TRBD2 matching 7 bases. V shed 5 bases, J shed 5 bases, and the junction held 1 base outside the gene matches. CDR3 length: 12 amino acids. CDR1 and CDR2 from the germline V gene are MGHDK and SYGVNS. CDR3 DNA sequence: TGTGCCAGCAGTCGGGAGGTAGATACGCAGTATTTT. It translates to CASSREVDTQYF.

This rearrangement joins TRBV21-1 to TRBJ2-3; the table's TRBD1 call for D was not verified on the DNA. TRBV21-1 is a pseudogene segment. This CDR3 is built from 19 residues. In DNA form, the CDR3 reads TGTGCCAGCAGCAAAGGTCCCAATACTGGCAGGGTGAGCACAGATACGCAGTATTTT. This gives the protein CASSKGPNTGRVSTDTQYF.